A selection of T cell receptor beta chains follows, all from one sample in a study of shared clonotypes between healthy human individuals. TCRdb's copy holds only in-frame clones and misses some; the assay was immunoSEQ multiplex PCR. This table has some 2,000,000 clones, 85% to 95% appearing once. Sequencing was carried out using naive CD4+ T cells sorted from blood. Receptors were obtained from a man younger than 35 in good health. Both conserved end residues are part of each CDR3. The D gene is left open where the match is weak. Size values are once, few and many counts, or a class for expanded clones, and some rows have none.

CDR3 protein: CASEERAFETQYF; CDR3 DNA: TGTGCCAGCGAAGAAAGGGCGTTTGAGACCCAGTACTTC; clone size: NA; V gene: TRBV5-5; J gene: TRBJ2-5; D gene: NA
CDR3 protein: CASKNGAGGANVLTF; CDR3 DNA: TGTGCCAGCAAAAACGGGGCGGGTGGGGCCAACGTCCTGACTTTC; clone size: once; V gene: TRBV6-5; J gene: TRBJ2-6; D gene: NA
CDR3 protein: CSVAERYEQYF; CDR3 DNA: TGCAGCGTTGCGGAAAGATACGAGCAGTACTTC; clone size: NA; V gene: TRBV29-1; J gene: TRBJ2-7; D gene: NA
CDR3 protein: CASSVGGFYGYTF; CDR3 DNA: TGTGCCAGCAGCGTAGGGGGTTTCTATGGCTACACCTTC; clone size: NA; V gene: TRBV9; J gene: TRBJ1-2; D gene: NA
CDR3 protein: CASSPWTKGETQYF; CDR3 DNA: TGTGCCAGCTCACCATGGACCAAGGGGGAGACCCAGTACTTC; clone size: NA; V gene: TRBV18; J gene: TRBJ2-5; D gene: NA
CDR3 protein: CATLGSGTGSYEQYF; CDR3 DNA: TGTGCCACGTTGGGATCCGGGACAGGGAGCTACGAGCAGTACTTC; clone size: NA; V gene: TRBV6-4; J gene: TRBJ2-7; D gene: TRBD1
CDR3 protein: CASSPGWGTANTGELFF; CDR3 DNA: TGTGCCAGCAGCCCGGGATGGGGGACAGCGAACACCGGGGAGCTGTTTTTT; clone size: NA; V gene: TRBV9; J gene: TRBJ2-2; D gene: TRBD1
CDR3 protein: CASSIQVRGQPQHF; CDR3 DNA: TGTGCCAGTAGTATTCAAGTCAGGGGGCAGCCCCAGCATTTT; clone size: NA; V gene: TRBV19; J gene: TRBJ1-5; D gene: TRBD1
CDR3 protein: CASSESGTSYEQYF; CDR3 DNA: TGCGCCAGCAGTGAGTCGGGGACGTCCTACGAGCAGTACTTC; clone size: NA; V gene: TRBV10-1; J gene: TRBJ2-7; D gene: NA
CDR3 protein: CASSDVNRGRKGDTDTQYF; CDR3 DNA: TGTGCCAGCAGTGACGTGAACCGGGGCCGAAAAGGGGACACAGATACGCAGTATTTT; clone size: NA; V gene: TRBV6-1; J gene: TRBJ2-3; D gene: NA
CDR3 protein: CASSLDPGHEETQYF; CDR3 DNA: TGTGCCAGCAGCTTAGATCCCGGACATGAGGAGACCCAGTACTTC; clone size: once; V gene: TRBV11-2; J gene: TRBJ2-5; D gene: NA
CDR3 protein: CASSIAGTSGVYEQYF; CDR3 DNA: TGTGCCAGTAGTATCGCCGGGACTAGCGGGGTCTACGAGCAGTACTTC; clone size: NA; V gene: TRBV19; J gene: TRBJ2-7; D gene: TRBD2
CDR3 protein: CASRPVREFATNEKLFF; CDR3 DNA: TGTGCCAGCCGGCCCGTCAGGGAATTTGCAACTAATGAAAAACTGTTTTTT; clone size: once; V gene: TRBV28; J gene: TRBJ1-4; D gene: NA
CDR3 protein: CASRLAPNTGELFF; CDR3 DNA: TGTGCCAGCAGACTAGCCCCGAACACCGGGGAGCTGTTTTTT; clone size: NA; V gene: TRBV2; J gene: TRBJ2-2; D gene: NA
CDR3 protein: CASSLFSGPNSYEQYF; CDR3 DNA: TGTGCCAGCAGCTTATTCAGCGGGCCGAACTCCTACGAGCAGTACTTC; clone size: NA; V gene: TRBV7-9; J gene: TRBJ2-7; D gene: NA
CDR3 protein: CASRLTGANTEAFF; CDR3 DNA: TGTGCCAGCAGGCTGACAGGGGCGAACACTGAAGCTTTCTTT; clone size: NA; V gene: TRBV6-5; J gene: TRBJ1-1; D gene: TRBD1
CDR3 protein: CASSIGREQPQHF; CDR3 DNA: TGTGCCAGCAGCATAGGTCGGGAACAGCCCCAGCATTTT; clone size: NA; V gene: TRBV7-9; J gene: TRBJ1-5; D gene: NA
CDR3 protein: CASSPDRGRRDGYTF; CDR3 DNA: TGTGCCAGCAGCCCGGACAGGGGGCGTAGGGATGGCTACACCTTC; clone size: NA; V gene: TRBV5-6; J gene: TRBJ1-2; D gene: TRBD1
CDR3 protein: CASSLGRGREQYF; CDR3 DNA: TGTGCCAGCAGCTTGGGTCGGGGGCGCGAGCAGTACTTC; clone size: NA; V gene: TRBV5-6; J gene: TRBJ2-7; D gene: NA
CDR3 protein: CAGSGEAYEQYF; CDR3 DNA: TGTGCCGGTTCAGGGGAGGCCTACGAGCAGTACTTC; clone size: NA; V gene: TRBV10-3; J gene: TRBJ2-7; D gene: NA
CDR3 protein: CASSLDPGQPQHF; CDR3 DNA: TGCGCCAGCAGCTTGGATCCGGGACAGCCCCAGCATTTT; clone size: NA; V gene: TRBV5-1; J gene: TRBJ1-5; D gene: NA
CDR3 protein: CASSYNAGGTDTQYF; CDR3 DNA: TGTGCCAGCAGTTACAACGCGGGGGGCACGGATACGCAGTATTTT; clone size: once; V gene: TRBV6-5; J gene: TRBJ2-3; D gene: TRBD2
CDR3 protein: CASSDQGEIGNEQFF; CDR3 DNA: TGTGCCAGCAGTGATCAGGGGGAAATAGGCAATGAGCAGTTCTTC; clone size: NA; V gene: TRBV6-1; J gene: TRBJ2-1; D gene: TRBD1
CDR3 protein: CASSPDGPQRHEQYF; CDR3 DNA: TGTGCCAGCTCACCAGACGGACCACAACGCCACGAGCAGTACTTC; clone size: NA; V gene: TRBV18; J gene: TRBJ2-7; D gene: NA
CDR3 protein: CASSEEGPLLF; CDR3 DNA: TGTGCCAGCAGTGAGGAGGGGCCATTACTCTTC; clone size: NA; V gene: TRBV2; J gene: TRBJ1-2; D gene: NA
CDR3 protein: CAISDAGTTGELFF; CDR3 DNA: TGTGCCATCAGTGATGCCGGGACGACCGGGGAGCTGTTTTTT; clone size: NA; V gene: TRBV10-3; J gene: TRBJ2-2; D gene: NA
CDR3 protein: CASSQVAGVSTDTQYF; CDR3 DNA: TGCGCCAGCAGCCAAGTAGCGGGAGTTAGCACAGATACGCAGTATTTT; clone size: NA; V gene: TRBV4-3; J gene: TRBJ2-3; D gene: TRBD2
CDR3 protein: CASSQGWDTEAFF; CDR3 DNA: TGTGCCAGTAGTCAGGGATGGGACACTGAAGCTTTCTTT; clone size: NA; V gene: TRBV19; J gene: TRBJ1-1; D gene: NA
CDR3 protein: CASSQTGMMNTEAFF; CDR3 DNA: TGCGCCAGCAGCCAGACAGGGATGATGAACACTGAAGCTTTCTTT; clone size: once; V gene: TRBV5-1; J gene: TRBJ1-1; D gene: TRBD1
CDR3 protein: CASSNTGGGQPQHF; CDR3 DNA: TGTGCCAGTAGTAATACAGGGGGAGGGCAGCCCCAGCATTTT; clone size: NA; V gene: TRBV19; J gene: TRBJ1-5; D gene: TRBD1
CDR3 protein: CASSIERSSTDTQYF; CDR3 DNA: TGTGCCAGTAGTATTGAGCGGTCTAGCACAGATACGCAGTATTTT; clone size: once; V gene: TRBV19; J gene: TRBJ2-3; D gene: NA
CDR3 protein: CAINARQGLDEQYF; CDR3 DNA: TGTGCCATCAACGCACGACAGGGGCTCGACGAGCAGTACTTC; clone size: few; V gene: TRBV10-3; J gene: TRBJ2-7; D gene: TRBD1
CDR3 protein: CASSQYPAGQGSSYEQYF; CDR3 DNA: TGCGCCAGCAGCCAATACCCGGCCGGACAGGGGAGCTCCTACGAGCAGTACTTC; clone size: NA; V gene: TRBV4-3; J gene: TRBJ2-7; D gene: TRBD1
CDR3 protein: CASTRDAYEQYF; CDR3 DNA: TGTGCCAGCACTAGGGATGCCTACGAGCAGTACTTC; clone size: NA; V gene: TRBV6-1; J gene: TRBJ2-7; D gene: NA
CDR3 protein: CASSLAVLTSNQPQHF; CDR3 DNA: TGTGCCAGCAGCTTAGCGGTACTGACGAGCAATCAGCCCCAGCATTTT; clone size: NA; V gene: TRBV7-2; J gene: TRBJ1-5; D gene: NA
CDR3 protein: CASSLGWTGDREQYF; CDR3 DNA: TGCGCCAGCAGCTTGGGGTGGACAGGGGATCGGGAGCAGTACTTC; clone size: few; V gene: TRBV5-1; J gene: TRBJ2-7; D gene: TRBD1
CDR3 protein: CAIRGRSNQPQHF; CDR3 DNA: TGTGCCATCAGAGGACGGTCAAATCAGCCCCAGCATTTT; clone size: NA; V gene: TRBV10-3; J gene: TRBJ1-5; D gene: NA
CDR3 protein: CAWSVNLRYNEQFF; CDR3 DNA: TGTGCCTGGAGTGTCAACCTGAGGTACAATGAGCAGTTCTTC; clone size: NA; V gene: TRBV30; J gene: TRBJ2-1; D gene: NA
CDR3 protein: CASSTRDGSYEQYF; CDR3 DNA: TGTGCCAGCAGCACCCGGGACGGCTCCTACGAGCAGTACTTC; clone size: NA; V gene: TRBV9; J gene: TRBJ2-7; D gene: NA
CDR3 protein: CAWSRNLRSGNEQFF; CDR3 DNA: TGTGCCTGGAGTCGCAACTTACGATCGGGCAATGAGCAGTTCTTC; clone size: NA; V gene: TRBV30; J gene: TRBJ2-1; D gene: NA
CDR3 protein: CAWSWLTNTGELFF; CDR3 DNA: TGTGCCTGGAGTTGGCTAACGAACACCGGGGAGCTGTTTTTT; clone size: NA; V gene: TRBV30; J gene: TRBJ2-2; D gene: NA
CDR3 protein: CASSPPWGDGNTIYF; CDR3 DNA: TGTGCCAGCAGCCCTCCCTGGGGGGACGGAAACACCATATATTTT; clone size: NA; V gene: TRBV9; J gene: TRBJ1-3; D gene: NA
CDR3 protein: CASSDNGETEAFF; CDR3 DNA: TGTGCCAGCAGTGATAACGGAGAAACTGAAGCTTTCTTT; clone size: NA; V gene: TRBV6-4; J gene: TRBJ1-1; D gene: NA
CDR3 protein: CASSSGQENQPQHF; CDR3 DNA: TGTGCCAGCAGCTCAGGACAGGAGAATCAGCCCCAGCATTTT; clone size: NA; V gene: TRBV7-6; J gene: TRBJ1-5; D gene: TRBD1
CDR3 protein: CAWSLRGARGKKLFF; CDR3 DNA: TGTGCCTGGAGTTTACGAGGGGCCCGAGGCAAAAAACTGTTTTTT; clone size: NA; V gene: TRBV30; J gene: TRBJ1-4; D gene: NA
CDR3 protein: CASSYRAGTDTQYF; CDR3 DNA: TGTGCCAGCAGTTACAGGGCGGGTACAGATACGCAGTATTTT; clone size: NA; V gene: TRBV2; J gene: TRBJ2-3; D gene: NA
CDR3 protein: CAISESASGRGETQYF; CDR3 DNA: TGTGCCATCAGTGAGTCGGCTAGCGGGAGAGGAGAGACCCAGTACTTC; clone size: NA; V gene: TRBV10-3; J gene: TRBJ2-5; D gene: TRBD2
CDR3 protein: CASSVAGRGSDTQYF; CDR3 DNA: TGTGCCAGCAGCGTAGCCGGACGGGGGTCAGATACGCAGTATTTT; clone size: NA; V gene: TRBV9; J gene: TRBJ2-3; D gene: NA
CDR3 protein: CSAEQVYGYTF; CDR3 DNA: TGCAGTGCTGAACAAGTATATGGCTACACCTTC; clone size: NA; V gene: TRBV20-1; J gene: TRBJ1-2; D gene: NA
CDR3 protein: CASSLQQRLNSGNTIYF; CDR3 DNA: TGTGCCAGCAGCTTGCAGCAGAGACTCAACTCTGGAAACACCATATATTTT; clone size: NA; V gene: TRBV5-4; J gene: TRBJ1-3; D gene: NA
CDR3 protein: CASSVGETPYEQYF; CDR3 DNA: TGTGCCAGCAGCGTAGGAGAGACCCCCTACGAGCAGTACTTC; clone size: NA; V gene: TRBV9; J gene: TRBJ2-7; D gene: NA